The 6 T cell receptor beta chains below were found in one sample sequenced in a study of blood T cell repertoires in COVID-19. This table comes from immunoSEQ multiplex PCR, and its TCRdb copy is limited to in-frame clones, with some not included. The sample contains 250,000 to 350,000 clones, about 90% of which appear only once. Sequenced: peripheral blood. These receptors were collected from a woman aged 45-65 years who had recovered from COVID-19.

On this clone itself: The sample contains more than one DNA sequence encoding this CDR3. The gene calls are TRBV28 and TRBJ1-2; D ambiguous. This CDR3 is 13 amino acids long. Germline V gene sequence: CDR1 MDHEN, CDR2 SYDVKM. Trimming removed 2 bases at V and 4 bases at J, with 8 bases between. The CDR3 loop is CASSLAGSYGYTF. The CDR3 region has the DNA TGTGCCAGCAGTTTAGCCGGTTCCTATGGCTACACCTTC.

This sequence joins TRBV10-2 and TRBJ1-5; 10 nucleotides align to TRBD1. The trim removed 6 bases at V and 1 base at J, leaving 3 bases unmatched. This CDR3 contains 15 residues. The germline CDR1 and CDR2 sequences are WSHSY and SAAADI. The CDR3 is CASSRQGASNQPQHF. The CDR3 DNA sequence: TGCGCCAGCAGCCGACAGGGGGCAAGCAATCAGCCCCAGCATTTT.

The chain recombines TRBV2 with TRBJ1-2; no clear D. V gave up 3 bases and J gave up 6 bases, with 11 bases separating them. Germline CDR1 reads SNHLY; CDR2 reads FYNNEI. The CDR3 sequence is 13 residues long. CDR3 amino acids: CASSERVTHGYTF. The CDR3 DNA follows: TGTGCCAGCAGTGAGAGGGTAACGCATGGCTACACCTTC. The full variable domain, rest sourced from reference TRBV2 and TRBJ1-2, is EPEVTQTPSHQVTQMGQEVILRCVPISNHLYFYWYRQILGQKVEFLVSFYNNEISEKSEIFDDQFSVERPDGSNFTLKIRSTKLEDSAMYFCASSERVTHGYTFGSGTRLTVV.

This clone appeared once. The chain couples TRBV11-2 to TRBJ2-7; 15 bases are shared with TRBD2. The CDR3 contains 18 residues. Germline CDR1 and CDR2: SGHAT and FQNNGV. Losses at the gene ends were 5 bases for V and 5 bases for J; bases not matched to a gene: 13. CDR3 nucleotide sequence: TGTGCCAGCAGCCAAGGACTAGCGGGAGGGCCGCTGGGGAACGAGCAGTACTTC. Its protein is CASSQGLAGGPLGNEQYF.

The CDR3: CASSPRTAWGNQPQHF. The DNA of the CDR3 is TGTGCCAGCAGTCCCCGGACAGCTTGGGGCAATCAGCCCCAGCATTTT. V gene TRBV2 combines with J gene TRBJ1-5; TRBD1 is a possible D gene (6 bases). The CDR3 sequence is 16 residues long. Germline V gene data show CDR1 as SNHLY and CDR2 as FYNNEI. Trimming removed 5 bases from V and 2 bases from J, with 16 bases in between.

The chain couples TRBV7-9 to TRBJ1-6, with 8 bases fitting TRBD1. The V segment lost 5 bases and the J segment 10 bases; nucleotides outside the gene matches: 10. Germline V CDR1 and CDR2: SEHNR, FQNEAQ (reference sequence). The CDR3 consists of 15 residues. CDR3 nucleotides: TGTGCCAGCAGCACGAGGACAGGGCTACAGTCACCCCTCCACTTT. Translating gives CASSTRTGLQSPLHF.